This is a list of T cell receptor beta chains from one sample in a study of OX40 agonist ivuxolimab in advanced cancers. Using immunoSEQ multiplex PCR, the repertoire was profiled, and TCRdb retains in-frame clones only, with some absent. The sample consists of 50,000 to 70,000 clones, nearly 90% of them appearing once. This sample comprised CD4+ or CD8+ T cells sorted from blood, obtained in a trial of the OX40 agonist ivuxolimab. The receptors shown here come from an adult with an advanced solid tumor such as melanoma, head and neck, liver or kidney cancer. Both conserved end residues are part of each CDR3. The D gene is left open where the match is weak. Clone sizes are given selectively: once, few, many, or a class where the clone is expanded.

clone_size | j_call | d_call | v_call | cdr3_aa | cdr3_nt
- | TRBJ2-1 | - | TRBV28 | CASSRNEQFF | TGTGCCAGCAGTAGGAATGAGCAGTTCTTC
medium-sized | TRBJ1-2 | - | TRBV5-8 | CASSKGLLGYTF | TGTGCCAGCAGCAAGGGACTTCTTGGCTACACCTTC
- | TRBJ2-1 | TRBD1 | TRBV4-1 | CASSPYRGYEQFF | TGCGCCAGCAGCCCGTACAGGGGTTATGAGCAGTTCTTC
- | TRBJ2-5 | TRBD2 | TRBV5-1 | CASSPELAGLQETQYF | TGCGCCAGCAGCCCCGAACTAGCGGGGCTTCAAGAGACCCAGTACTTC
few | TRBJ1-4 | - | TRBV19 | CATSWGAGGEKLFF | TGTGCCACCTCGTGGGGCGCGGGAGGGGAAAAACTGTTTTTT
once | TRBJ2-1 | TRBD2 | TRBV25-1 | CASSEYEAGFGYNEQFF | TGTGCCAGCAGTGAATATGAAGCGGGGTTTGGGTACAATGAGCAGTTCTTC
- | TRBJ1-1 | - | TRBV27 | CASSLERGGTEAFF | TGTGCCAGCAGTTTAGAACGGGGGGGGACTGAAGCTTTCTTT
- | TRBJ1-6 | TRBD1 | TRBV11-2 | CASSSDRGDSPLHF | TGTGCCAGCAGCTCCGACAGGGGAGATTCACCCCTCCACTTT
once | TRBJ2-3 | - | TRBV6-6 | CASSYSKLADTQYF | TGTGCCAGCAGTTATAGCAAATTAGCAGATACGCAGTATTTT
- | TRBJ2-7 | TRBD2 | TRBV28 | CASSPPTSFYEQYF | TGTGCCAGCAGTCCGCCGACTAGCTTCTACGAGCAGTACTTC
- | TRBJ2-1 | TRBD1 | TRBV27 | CASSQQGPYNEQFF | TGTGCCAGCAGTCAACAGGGGCCGTACAATGAGCAGTTCTTC
- | TRBJ1-1 | - | TRBV19 | CASNAGLNTEAFF | TGTGCCAGTAACGCGGGATTGAACACTGAAGCTTTCTTT
- | TRBJ1-4 | - | TRBV6-5 | CASSQSGSLVEKLFF | TGTGCCAGCAGTCAATCAGGGAGTCTAGTCGAAAAACTGTTTTTT
- | TRBJ2-1 | - | TRBV7-6 | CASSLESGGNEQFF | TGTGCCAGCAGCTTAGAGTCAGGGGGGAATGAGCAGTTCTTC
- | TRBJ2-2 | - | TRBV27 | CASRPRPKGEKTGELFF | TGTGCCAGCAGGCCTAGACCCAAAGGTGAGAAAACCGGGGAGCTGTTTTTT
- | TRBJ2-3 | - | TRBV6-5 | CATTQSPSGTDTQYF | TGTGCCACCACCCAGTCCCCCTCTGGCACAGATACGCAGTATTTT
once | TRBJ2-2 | - | TRBV2 | CASSESYNPTGELFF | TGTGCCAGCAGTGAATCTTATAACCCCACCGGGGAGCTGTTTTTT